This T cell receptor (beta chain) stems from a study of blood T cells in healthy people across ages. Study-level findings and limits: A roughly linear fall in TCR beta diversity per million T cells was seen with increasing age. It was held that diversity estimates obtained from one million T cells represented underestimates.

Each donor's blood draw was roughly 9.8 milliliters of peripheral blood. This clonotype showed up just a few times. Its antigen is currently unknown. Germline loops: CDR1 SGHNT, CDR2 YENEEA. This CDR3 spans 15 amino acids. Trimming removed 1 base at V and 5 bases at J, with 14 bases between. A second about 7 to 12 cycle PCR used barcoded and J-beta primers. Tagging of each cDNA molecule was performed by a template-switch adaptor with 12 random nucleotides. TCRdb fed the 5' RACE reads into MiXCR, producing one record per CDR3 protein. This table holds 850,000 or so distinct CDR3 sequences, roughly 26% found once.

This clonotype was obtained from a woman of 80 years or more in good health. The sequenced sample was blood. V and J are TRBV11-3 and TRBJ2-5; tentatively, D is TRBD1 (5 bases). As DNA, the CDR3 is TGTGCCAGCAGCTTAGGAAGTAAGGGGAAGGAGACCCAGTACTTC. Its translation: CASSLGSKGKETQYF.